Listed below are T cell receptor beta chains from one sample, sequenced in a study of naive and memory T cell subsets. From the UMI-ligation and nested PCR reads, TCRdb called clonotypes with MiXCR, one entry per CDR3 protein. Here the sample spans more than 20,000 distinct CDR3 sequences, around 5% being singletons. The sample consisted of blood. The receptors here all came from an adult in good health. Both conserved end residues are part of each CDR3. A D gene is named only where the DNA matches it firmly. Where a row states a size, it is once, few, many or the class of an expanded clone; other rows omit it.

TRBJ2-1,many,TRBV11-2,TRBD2,CASCLGTSVNEQFF,TGTGCCAGCTGCCTAGGGACTAGCGTAAATGAGCAGTTCTTC
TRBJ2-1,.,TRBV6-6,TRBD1,CASSPGQGRENEQFF,TGTGCCAGCAGCCCGGGACAGGGTCGTGAAAATGAGCAGTTCTTC
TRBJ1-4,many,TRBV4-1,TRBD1,CASSQEQQGLGKLFF,TGCGCCAGCAGCCAAGAGCAACAGGGGCTGGGGAAACTGTTTTTT
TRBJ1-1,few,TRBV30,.,CAWSITGLPTEAFF,TGTGCCTGGAGTATAACAGGGCTTCCGACTGAAGCTTTCTTT
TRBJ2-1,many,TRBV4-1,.,CASSQEPGATYNEQFF,TGCGCCAGCAGCCAAGAACCGGGGGCGACGTACAATGAGCAGTTCTTC
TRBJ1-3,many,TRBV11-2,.,CASSLSRGSGNTIYF,TGTGCCAGCAGCTTATCTAGGGGATCGGGAAACACCATATATTTT
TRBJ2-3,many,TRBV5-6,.,CASSWGAVSTDTQYF,TGTGCCAGCAGCTGGGGAGCGGTTTCCACAGATACGCAGTATTTT
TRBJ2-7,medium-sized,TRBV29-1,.,CSVAPGAQEQYF,TGCAGCGTTGCGCCAGGGGCACAGGAGCAGTACTTC
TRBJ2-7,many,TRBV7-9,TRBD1,CASGDSNYEQYF,TGTGCCTCCGGGGACAGCAACTACGAGCAGTACTTC
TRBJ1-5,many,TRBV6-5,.,CASSYSSANTNQPQHF,TGTGCCAGCAGTTACTCGAGCGCAAACACCAATCAGCCCCAGCATTTT
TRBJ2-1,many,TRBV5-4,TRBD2,CASSSPTSGRSSSYNEQFF,TGTGCCAGCAGCTCGCCGACTAGCGGGAGGTCTAGCTCCTACAATGAGCAGTTCTTC
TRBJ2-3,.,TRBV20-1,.,CSARGLAITDTQYF,TGCAGTGCTAGAGGCCTAGCAATTACGGATACGCAGTATTTT
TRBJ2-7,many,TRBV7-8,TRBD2,CASSFSGGQYF,TGTGCCAGCAGCTTCAGCGGGGGGCAGTACTTC
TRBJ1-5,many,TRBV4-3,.,CASSQQGYSNQPQHF,TGCGCCAGCAGCCAACAGGGATATAGCAATCAGCCCCAGCATTTT
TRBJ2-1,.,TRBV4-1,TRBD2,CASSHYTGTSGIYEQFF,TGCGCCAGCAGCCATTACACCGGGACTAGCGGGATCTATGAGCAGTTCTTC
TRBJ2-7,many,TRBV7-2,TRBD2,CASSQRTSGFSYEQYF,TGTGCCAGCAGCCAGAGGACTAGCGGTTTCTCCTACGAGCAGTACTTC
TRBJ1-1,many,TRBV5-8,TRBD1,CASSLDRGPRMNTEAFF,TGTGCCAGCAGCTTGGACAGGGGGCCGCGGATGAACACTGAAGCTTTCTTT